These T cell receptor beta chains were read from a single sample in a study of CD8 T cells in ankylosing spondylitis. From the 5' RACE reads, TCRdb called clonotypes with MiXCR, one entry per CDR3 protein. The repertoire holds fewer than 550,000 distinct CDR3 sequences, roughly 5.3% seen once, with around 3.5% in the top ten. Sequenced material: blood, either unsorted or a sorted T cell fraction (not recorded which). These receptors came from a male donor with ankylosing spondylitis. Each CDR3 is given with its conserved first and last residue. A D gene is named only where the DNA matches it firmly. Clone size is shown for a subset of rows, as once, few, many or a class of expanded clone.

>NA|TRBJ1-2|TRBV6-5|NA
TGTGCCAGCAGTGTAACTCGGGTTTTTAAGTATGGCTACACCTTC
CASSVTRVFKYGYTF
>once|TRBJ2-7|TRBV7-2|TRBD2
TGTGCCAGCAGCCAGCGCGGGGGGCCCACCTACGAGCAGTACTTC
CASSQRGGPTYEQYF
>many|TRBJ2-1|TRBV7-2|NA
TGTGCCAGCAGCTTAGATAGCGTCCAGTACAATGAGCAGTTCTTC
CASSLDSVQYNEQFF
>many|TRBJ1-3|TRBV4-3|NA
TGCGCCAGCAGCCAAGAAGGGGGTTTTGGAAACACCATATATTTT
CASSQEGGFGNTIYF
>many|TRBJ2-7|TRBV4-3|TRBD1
TGCGCCAGCAGCCAACCGGGACAGGGGGCGGGGGAGCAGTACTTC
CASSQPGQGAGEQYF
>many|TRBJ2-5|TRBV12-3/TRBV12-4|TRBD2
TGTGCCAGCAGTGAGCCGGGACTAGCGGGGTTAGAGACCCAGTACTTC
CASSEPGLAGLETQYF
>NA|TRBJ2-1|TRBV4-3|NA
TGCGCCAGCAGCCAAGTCCAGGGACTTTGGGCCGAGCAGTTCTTC
CASSQVQGLWAEQFF
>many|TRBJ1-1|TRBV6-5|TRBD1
TGTGCCAGCGGGACAGCGAACACTGAAGCTTTCTTT
CASGTANTEAFF
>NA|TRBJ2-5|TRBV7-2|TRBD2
TGTGCCAGCAGCTGGGGACTAGCGGGAGGAGGTGAGACCCAGTACTTC
CASSWGLAGGGETQYF
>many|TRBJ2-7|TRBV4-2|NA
TGTGCCAGCAGCCAAGAAACTGCAGGGGGGCCCTACGAGCAGTACTTC
CASSQETAGGPYEQYF
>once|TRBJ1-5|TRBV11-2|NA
TGTGCCAGCAGCTTAGAGGTATATCAGCCCCAGCATTTT
CASSLEVYQPQHF
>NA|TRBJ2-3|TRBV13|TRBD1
TGTGCCAGCAGTCTTTCCTCCGGGACAGCCAGCACAGATACGCAGTATTTT
CASSLSSGTASTDTQYF
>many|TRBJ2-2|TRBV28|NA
TGTGCCAGCAGTCTAGGGGCAACGGGCACCGGGGAGCTGTTTTTT
CASSLGATGTGELFF
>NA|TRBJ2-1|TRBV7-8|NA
TGTGCCAGCAGCTTATTCCCAGGGGCTCCCTACAATGAGCAGTTCTTC
CASSLFPGAPYNEQFF
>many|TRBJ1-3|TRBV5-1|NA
TGCGCCAGCAGCTTGGTCGGGGCTGTCTCTGGAAACACCATATATTTT
CASSLVGAVSGNTIYF
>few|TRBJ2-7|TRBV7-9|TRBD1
TGTGCCAGCGGCCGACAGGGCGAGCAGTACTTC
CASGRQGEQYF
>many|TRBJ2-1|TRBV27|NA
TGTGCCAGCAGTCCACGGAGCTCCTACAATGAGCAGTTCTTC
CASSPRSSYNEQFF
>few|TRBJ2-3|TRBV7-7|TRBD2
TGTGCTAGCAGCGCACTAGCGGGAGTTCCCACAGATACGCAGTATTTT
CASSALAGVPTDTQYF
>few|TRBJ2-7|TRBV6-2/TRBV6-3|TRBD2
TGTGCCGGGGGGGACTCCTACGAGCAGTACTTC
CAGGDSYEQYF
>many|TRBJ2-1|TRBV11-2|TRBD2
TGTGCCAGCAGCTTAGAAGGAAGACTAGCGAGAAGGAGATGGAATGAGCAGTTCTTC
CASSLEGRLARRRWNEQFF
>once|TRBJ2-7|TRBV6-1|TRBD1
TGTGTCAGCAGTGAAGGCCAACAGGGGCCCGAGCAGTACTTC
CVSSEGQQGPEQYF
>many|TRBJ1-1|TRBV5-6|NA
TGTGCCAGCAGCTTCTCGATCCTGGGGGGCACTGAAGCTTTCTTT
CASSFSILGGTEAFF
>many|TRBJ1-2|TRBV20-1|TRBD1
TGCAGTGCCATAGCCCCCGGGACAGGATATGGCTACACCTTC
CSAIAPGTGYGYTF
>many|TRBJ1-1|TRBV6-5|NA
TGTGCCAGCAGTCTGGGTAGCGGTGAAGCTTTCTTT
CASSLGSGEAFF
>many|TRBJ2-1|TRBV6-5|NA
TGTGCCAGCAGTTGGGCAGGAGCGGGCAAATACAATGAGCAGTTCTTC
CASSWAGAGKYNEQFF
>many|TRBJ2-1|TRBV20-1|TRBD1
TGCAGTGCTAGAGATGGGACAGGGCATGAGCAGTTCTTC
CSARDGTGHEQFF
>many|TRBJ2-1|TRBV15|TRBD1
TGTGCCACCAGCAACAGGGGCGTCTACAATGAGCAGTTCTTC
CATSNRGVYNEQFF
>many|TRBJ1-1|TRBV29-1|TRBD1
TGCAGCGTTGAAACAAGGGGGCAGGACACTGAAGCTTTCTTT
CSVETRGQDTEAFF
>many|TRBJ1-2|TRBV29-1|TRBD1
TGCAGCGTCAACAGGGGGCCGGGGGGCTACACCTTC
CSVNRGPGGYTF
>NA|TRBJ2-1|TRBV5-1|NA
TGCGCCAGCAGCTTGTCCGGGGCCCACAATGAGCAGTTCTTC
CASSLSGAHNEQFF
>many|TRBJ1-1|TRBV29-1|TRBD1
TGCAGCGTTGGAGACAGGGGGACGAACACTGAAGCTTTCTTT
CSVGDRGTNTEAFF
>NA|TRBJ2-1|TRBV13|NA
TGTGCCAGCAGCGTCCCAGCGGGGATAGGGGGCAATGAGCAGTTCTTC
CASSVPAGIGGNEQFF
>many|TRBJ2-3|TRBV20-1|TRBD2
TGCAGTGCTAGATTCCCTAGCGGGGGGGCGGCAGATACGCAGTATTTT
CSARFPSGGAADTQYF
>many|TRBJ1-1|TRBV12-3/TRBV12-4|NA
TGTGCCAGCAGCCTCCCCGGCACTGAAGCTTTCTTT
CASSLPGTEAFF
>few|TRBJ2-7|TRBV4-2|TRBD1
TGTGCCAGCAGCTTCGGGACAGGGAACTCCTACGAGCAGTACTTC
CASSFGTGNSYEQYF
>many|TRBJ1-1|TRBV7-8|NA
TGTGCCAGCAGCTCCCGGGATATAAACACTGAAGCTTTCTTT
CASSSRDINTEAFF
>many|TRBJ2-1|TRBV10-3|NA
TGTGCCATCACCCCCGGACCTTACAATGAGCAGTTCTTC
CAITPGPYNEQFF
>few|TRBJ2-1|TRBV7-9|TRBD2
TGTGCCAGCAGCTCACGGGGCGGGAGGGCCGGTTTGGATGAGCAGTTCTTC
CASSSRGGRAGLDEQFF
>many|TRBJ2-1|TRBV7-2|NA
TGTGCCAGCAGCTCCCCCAGGGGGGAGGTCCACCGCCGCTCCTACAATGAGCAGTTCTTC
CASSSPRGEVHRRSYNEQFF
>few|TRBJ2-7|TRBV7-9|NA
TGTGCCAGCAGCTGGCATACAGCCTCCTACGAGCAGTACTTC
CASSWHTASYEQYF
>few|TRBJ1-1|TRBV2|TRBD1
TGTGCCAGCAGGGACAGGGGGGTTGAAGCTTTCTTT
CASRDRGVEAFF
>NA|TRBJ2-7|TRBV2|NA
TGTGCCAGCAGCGATGGGACGTTTAGCTCCTACGAGCAGTACTTC
CASSDGTFSSYEQYF
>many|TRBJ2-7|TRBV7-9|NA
TGTGCCAGCAGCTTTAGTCAGGGGCCCTCCTACGAGCAGTACTTC
CASSFSQGPSYEQYF
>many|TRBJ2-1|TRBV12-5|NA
TGTGCTAGTGGTTTGGCTCCCGGCCCGGATGAGCAGTTCTTC
CASGLAPGPDEQFF
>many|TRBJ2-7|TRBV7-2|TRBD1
TGTGCCAGCAGCTTCAGGACAGGGAAGAACGAGCAGTACTTC
CASSFRTGKNEQYF
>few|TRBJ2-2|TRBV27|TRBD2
TGTGCCAGCAGTCCTAGACTAGCGCGGGGGAAGGACACCGGGGAGCTGTTTTTT
CASSPRLARGKDTGELFF
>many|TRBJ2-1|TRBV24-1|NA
TGTGCCACCAGTGATCGACAGCAAAATGAGCAGTTCTTC
CATSDRQQNEQFF
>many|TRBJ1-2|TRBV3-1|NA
TGTGCCAGCAGCCAAGGGACCCCAGGGGCCCGGAACTATGGCTACACCTTC
CASSQGTPGARNYGYTF
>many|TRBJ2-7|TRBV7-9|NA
TGTGCCAGCAGCATAGAACGAGGTCCGACCTACGAGCAGTACTTC
CASSIERGPTYEQYF
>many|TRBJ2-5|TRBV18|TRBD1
TGCGCCAGCAGCCCGGACAGGGAGGAGACCCAGTACTTC
CASSPDREETQYF
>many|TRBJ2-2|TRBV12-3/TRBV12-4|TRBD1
TGTGCCAGCAGTTTCTACCCTTCGACAGGGCAAATCGGGGAGCTGTTTTTT
CASSFYPSTGQIGELFF
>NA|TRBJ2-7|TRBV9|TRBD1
TGTGCCAGCAGCGTAGGTCGGACAGGGTTTTACGAGCAGTACTTC
CASSVGRTGFYEQYF
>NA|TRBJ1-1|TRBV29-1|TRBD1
TGCAGCGTTCACAGGGGGGGGGACACTGAAGCTTTCTTT
CSVHRGGDTEAFF
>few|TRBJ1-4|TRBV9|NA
TGTGCCAGCAGCTTAGGTCTCACTAATGAAAAACTGTTTTTT
CASSLGLTNEKLFF
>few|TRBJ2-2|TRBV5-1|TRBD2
TGCGCCAGCAGCCTAGGGGGACTAGCGATCGCCGGGGAGCTGTTTTTT
CASSLGGLAIAGELFF
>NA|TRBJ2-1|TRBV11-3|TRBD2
TGTGCCAGCAGCTTCCTCTCGGGAGGTGAGCAGTTCTTC
CASSFLSGGEQFF
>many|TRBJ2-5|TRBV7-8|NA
TGTGCCAGCAGCGCTGGAAAGTGGCAGGTTGAGGGGGAGACCCAGTACTTC
CASSAGKWQVEGETQYF
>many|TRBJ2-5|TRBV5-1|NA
TGCGCCAGCAGCTCCCTAGAGGGTGAGACCCAGTACTTC
CASSSLEGETQYF
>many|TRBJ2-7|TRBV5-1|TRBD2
TGCGCCAGCAAACGGACTAGCGGCTCCTACGAGCAGTACTTC
CASKRTSGSYEQYF
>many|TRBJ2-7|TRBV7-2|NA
TGTGCCAGCAGCTTAATGGGGCCGGTAATCTACGAGCAGTACTTC
CASSLMGPVIYEQYF